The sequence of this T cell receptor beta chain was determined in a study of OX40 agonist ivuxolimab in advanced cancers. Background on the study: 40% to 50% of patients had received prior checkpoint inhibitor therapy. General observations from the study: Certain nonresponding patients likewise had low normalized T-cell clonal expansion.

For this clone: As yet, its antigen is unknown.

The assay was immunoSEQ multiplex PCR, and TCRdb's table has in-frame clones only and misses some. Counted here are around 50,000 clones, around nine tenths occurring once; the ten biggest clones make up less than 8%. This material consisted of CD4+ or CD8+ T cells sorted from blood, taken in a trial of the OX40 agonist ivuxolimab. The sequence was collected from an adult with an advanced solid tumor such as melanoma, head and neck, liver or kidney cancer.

The CDR3 bases are TGTGCCAGCAGCTTAGCTAGCGGGAGGGCCAATGAGCAGTTCTTC. This translates into CASSLASGRANEQFF. V and J are TRBV7-2 and TRBJ2-1, with 11 bases identical to TRBD2. The CDR3 loop spans 15 amino acids. The ends lost 0 bases at V and 6 bases at J; junction bases unmatched: 1. Germline-derived CDR1 and CDR2 are SGHTA and FQGNSA.